This T cell receptor beta chain was identified during a study of cytomegalovirus exposure and HLA in healthy donors. Study-level points and caveats: For most TCR sequences rarity was the rule, although some public TCRs occurred in many donors. CMV antigen specificity of a few CMV-associated chains was confirmed in vitro. Overall, about 160 TCR beta chains were annotated as cytomegalovirus-associated.

For this clone: Antigen specificity is unknown.

Sequencing was performed with immunoSEQ multiplex PCR; in TCRdb, only in-frame clones are kept and a portion is missing. Seen here are about 180,000 clones, 85% observed once, and the top ten hold approximately 16%. This CDR3 contains 13 residues. From germline, CDR1 is LNHDA and CDR2 SQIVND (reference sequence). V shed 1 base and J shed 7 bases, with 8 bases lying between them. The specimen sequenced was PBMCs. The V call is TRBV19, the J call TRBJ1-5; a weak D match, TRBD1 (5 bases). This receptor was obtained from a man between 18 and 35 years old in good health and CMV-seropositive. CDR3 residues: CASSIVRGQPQHF. CDR3 bases: TGTGCCAGTAGTATAGTCCGGGGGCAGCCCCAGCATTTT.